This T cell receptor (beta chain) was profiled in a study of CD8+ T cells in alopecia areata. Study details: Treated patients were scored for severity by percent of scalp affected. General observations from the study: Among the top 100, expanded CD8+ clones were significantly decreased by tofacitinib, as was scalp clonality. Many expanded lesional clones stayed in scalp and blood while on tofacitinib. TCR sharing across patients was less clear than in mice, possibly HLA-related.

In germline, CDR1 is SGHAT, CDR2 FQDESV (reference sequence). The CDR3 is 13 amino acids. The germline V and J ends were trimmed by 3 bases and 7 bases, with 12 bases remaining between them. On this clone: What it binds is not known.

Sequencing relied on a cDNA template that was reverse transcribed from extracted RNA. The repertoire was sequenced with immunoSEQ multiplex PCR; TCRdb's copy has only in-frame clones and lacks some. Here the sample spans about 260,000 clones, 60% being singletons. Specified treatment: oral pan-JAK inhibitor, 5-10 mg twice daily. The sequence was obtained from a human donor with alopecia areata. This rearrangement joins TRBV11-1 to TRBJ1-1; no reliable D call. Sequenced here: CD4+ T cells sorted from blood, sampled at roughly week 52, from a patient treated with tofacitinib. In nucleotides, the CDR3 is TGTGCCAGCAGCTTCGGTCTGGCGTATGAAGCTTTCTTT. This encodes CASSFGLAYEAFF.